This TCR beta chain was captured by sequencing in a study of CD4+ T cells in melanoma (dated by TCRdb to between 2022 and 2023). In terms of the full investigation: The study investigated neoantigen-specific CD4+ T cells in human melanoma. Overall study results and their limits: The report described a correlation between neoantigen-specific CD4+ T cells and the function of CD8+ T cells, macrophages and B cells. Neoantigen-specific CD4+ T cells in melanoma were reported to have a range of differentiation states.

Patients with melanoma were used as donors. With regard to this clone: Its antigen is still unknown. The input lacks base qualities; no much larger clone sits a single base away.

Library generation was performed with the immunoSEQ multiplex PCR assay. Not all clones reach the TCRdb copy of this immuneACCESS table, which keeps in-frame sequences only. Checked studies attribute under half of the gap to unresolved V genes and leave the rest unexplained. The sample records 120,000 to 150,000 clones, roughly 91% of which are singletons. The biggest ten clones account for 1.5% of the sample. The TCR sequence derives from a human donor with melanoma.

This receptor carries the CDR3 CAWGGVGQETQYF. The nucleotide sequence reads as follows: TGTGCCTGGGGGGGCGTGGGACAAGAGACCCAGTACTTC. This sequence uses TRBV30 and TRBJ2-5; TRBD1 is a possible D gene, resting on 6 matching bases. Based on the germline V gene (reference sequence), the CDR1 and CDR2 sequences are GTSNPN and SVGIG. A distance of 12 bases separates the germline ends of V and J, which lose 5 bases and 2 bases respectively. The CDR3 starts with the cysteine, ends with the phenylalanine, and has 13 residues. Left in the record is the CDR3 DNA by itself, 39 bases read in frame from the first base. The entire variable domain, with the stretches around the CDR3 drawn from the reference TRBV30 and TRBJ2-5 proteins, is SQTIHQWPATLVQPVGSPLSLECTVEGTSNPNLYWYRQAAGRGLQLLFYSVGIGQISSEVPQNLSASRPQDRQFILSSKKLLLSDSGFYLCAWGGVGQETQYFGPGTRLLVL.